What follows are 10 T cell receptor beta chains derived from one specimen sequenced in a study of CD4 and CD8 cells across lung adenocarcinoma regions. TCRdb reanalysed the PCR reads using MiXCR and keeps one entry per CDR3 protein. The sample holds fewer than 9,500 distinct CDR3 sequences; 53% are singletons and the top ten take 97%. The sample consisted of CD8+ T cells from the center of a lung tumor. The receptors stem from a male donor with lung adenocarcinoma. The CD4 and CD8 labels of this study may be unreliable.

The J gene is TRBJ2-1, the V gene TRBV6-5; TRBD1 matches at 10 bases. Germline values: CDR1 MNHEY, CDR2 SVGAGI. The CDR3 has 14 amino acids. The V segment lost 4 bases and the J segment 5 bases; nucleotides outside the gene matches: 2. The CDR3 DNA reads as TGTGCCAGCAGTTGGACAGGGGGTAACAATGAGCAGTTCTTC. This codes for CASSWTGGNNEQFF.

This clonotype was seen only a few times. CDR3 in amino acids: CASSEEGHNEQYF. DNA of the CDR3: TGTGCCAGCAGTGAAGAGGGGCACAACGAGCAGTACTTC. The J gene is TRBJ2-5, the V gene TRBV6-1, with D maybe TRBD1 (5 bases). The J call may not be correct, given that the DNA end is closer to TRBJ2-7. Germline CDR1 MNHNS, CDR2 SASEGT. The CDR3 runs 13 residues.

V and J are TRBV7-2 and TRBJ2-1; D gene ambiguous. The J call may be in error: the DNA end matches TRBJ2-5 better. From germline, CDR1 is SGHTA and CDR2 FQGNSA. This CDR3 is built from 12 residues. Written as DNA, the CDR3 is TGTGCCAGCAGCGTTTTACAAGAGACCCAGTACTTC. It encodes CASSVLQETQYF.

This sequence joins TRBV6-1 and TRBJ2-3, with a weak D call TRBD1 (5 bases). The J call may be mistaken, given a closer DNA end match to TRBJ2-7. The germline V gene has CDR1 MNHNS and CDR2 SASEGT. This CDR3 comprises 15 residues. Here the CDR3 reads CASSLLLLGAYEQYF. The CDR3, as DNA: TGTGCCAGCAGCCTCCTACTTTTAGGGGCCTACGAGCAGTACTTC.

The gene calls are TRBV4-2 and TRBJ1-6, with 11 bases matching TRBD1. The V gene end was trimmed by 5 bases and the J gene end by 10 bases; junction bases not matched to a gene: 4. Germline CDR1 reads LGHNA; CDR2 reads YNFKEQ. The length of the CDR3 is 14 residues. The CDR3 sequence is CASSRGQGDSPLHF. CDR3 bases: TGTGCCAGCAGCAGGGGACAGGGGGACTCACCCCTCCACTTT.

In the case of this clonotype: Compared with germline, one end of the junction differs, possibly owing to a read error. V is TRBV6-1 and J is TRBJ1-6; no reliable D call. CDR3 length: 13 residues. The germline gives CDR1 MNHNS, CDR2 SASEGT. The CDR3 sequence: CASSALSNAPLHF. CDR3 sequence (DNA): TGTGCCAGCAGTGCCCTCTCTAATGCACCCCTCCACTTT.

This clonotype was recorded once. The rearrangement joins TRBV4-2 to TRBJ2-1, with TRBD2 identical over 9 bases. From germline, CDR1 is LGHNA and CDR2 YNFKEQ. J lost 8 bases, V lost 1 base, and 9 bases had no gene match. CDR3 length equals 16 residues. The CDR3 nucleotides read TGTGCCAGCAGCCAAGTCAATAGCGGGAGAACCCATGAGCAGTTCTTC. The encoded protein is CASSQVNSGRTHEQFF.

The chain recombines TRBV7-2 with TRBJ2-3; D possibly corresponds to TRBD1 (5 bases). This CDR3 is 13 amino acids long. Germline CDR1 SGHTA, CDR2 FQGNSA. V was cut by 5 bases and J by 5 bases, with 11 bases left in between. The CDR3 DNA is TGTGCCAGCAGCCCACAGGTTATAGATACGCAGTATTTT. This sequence encodes CASSPQVIDTQYF.

V and J are TRBV6-1 and TRBJ2-1, with D possibly being TRBD2 (5 bases). V lost 7 bases to trimming and J lost 6 bases, with 10 bases between them. Germline V lookup: CDR1 MNHNS, CDR2 SASEGT. There are 12 residues in the CDR3. DNA of the CDR3: TGTGCCAGCACTGAGGGATTCAATGAGCAGTTCTTC. As protein: CASTEGFNEQFF.

This clonotype has more than one count but fewer than ten. The chain carries TRBV27 and TRBJ2-5, with 13 bases aligning to TRBD2. V gave up 5 bases and J gave up 5 bases; unmatched junction bases: 5. Germline CDR1 MNHEY, CDR2 SMNVEV (reference sequence). The CDR3 sequence is 15 residues long. The CDR3 bases are TGTGCCAGCAGTCCCGGACTAGCGGGAGCCGAGACCCAGTACTTC. Translated, it gives CASSPGLAGAETQYF.